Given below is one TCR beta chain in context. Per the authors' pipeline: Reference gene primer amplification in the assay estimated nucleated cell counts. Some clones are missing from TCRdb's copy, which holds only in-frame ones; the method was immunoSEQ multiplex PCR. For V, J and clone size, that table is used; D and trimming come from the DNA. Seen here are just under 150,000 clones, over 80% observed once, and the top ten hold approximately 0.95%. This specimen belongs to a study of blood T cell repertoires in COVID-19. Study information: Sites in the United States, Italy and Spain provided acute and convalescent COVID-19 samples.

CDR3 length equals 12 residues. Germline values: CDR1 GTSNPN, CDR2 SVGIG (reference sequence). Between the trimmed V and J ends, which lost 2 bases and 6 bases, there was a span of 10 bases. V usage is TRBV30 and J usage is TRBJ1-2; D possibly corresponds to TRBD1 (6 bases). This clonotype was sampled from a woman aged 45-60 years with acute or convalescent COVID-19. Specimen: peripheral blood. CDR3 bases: TGTGCCTGGAGTCAAAACAGGGATGGCTACACCTTC. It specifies CAWSQNRDGYTF.